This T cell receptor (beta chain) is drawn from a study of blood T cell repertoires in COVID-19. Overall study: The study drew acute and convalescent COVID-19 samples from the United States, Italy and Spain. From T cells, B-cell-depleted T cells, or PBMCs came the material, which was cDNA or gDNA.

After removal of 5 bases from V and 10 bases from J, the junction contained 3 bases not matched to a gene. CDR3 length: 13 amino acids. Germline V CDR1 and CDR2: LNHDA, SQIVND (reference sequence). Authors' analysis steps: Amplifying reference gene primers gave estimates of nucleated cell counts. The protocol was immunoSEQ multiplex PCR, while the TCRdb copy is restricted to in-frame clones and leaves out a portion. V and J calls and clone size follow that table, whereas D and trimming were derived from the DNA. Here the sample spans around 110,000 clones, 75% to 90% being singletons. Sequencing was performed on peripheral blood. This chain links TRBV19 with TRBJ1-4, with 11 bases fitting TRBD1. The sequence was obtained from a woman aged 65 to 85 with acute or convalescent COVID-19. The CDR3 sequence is CASSSGTGGKLFF. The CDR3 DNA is TGTGCCAGTAGTTCCGGGACAGGGGGAAAACTGTTTTTT.